This T cell receptor beta chain was retrieved from a study of T cells in Graves' hyperthyroidism and ophthalmopathy. This clonotype appeared a few times. Authors of the study amplified TCR beta CDR3 regions from RNA transcripts. The HTBI primer set drove a first-round RT-PCR of the TCR CDR3. A single record per CDR3 protein comes from TCRdb applying MiXCR to the multiplex PCR reads. The sample carries approximately 510,000 distinct CDR3 sequences, around 43% recorded once. The sample taken for sequencing was peripheral blood or thyroid tissue (not recorded which). This TCR came from an adult woman with Graves' disease, either hyperthyroidism or ophthalmopathy (not recorded which).

CDR3 sequence reads: CSASEERGNQPQHF. CDR3 DNA: TGCAGTGCCTCGGAGGAGAGGGGCAATCAGCCCCAGCATTTT. The V and J genes are TRBV20-1 and TRBJ1-5, with D uncertain. The ends were cut back, 6 bases at V and 2 bases at J, with 14 bases in the middle. CDR3 length: 14 residues. CDR1 DFQATT and CDR2 SNEGSKA come from the germline V gene (reference sequence).